The 18 T cell receptor beta chains in this list originate from one sample, sequenced in a study of T cells after yellow fever vaccination. Each CDR3 protein is one row after TCRdb ran MiXCR on the 5' RACE reads. This sample yields approximately 300,000 distinct CDR3 sequences, of which around a tenth are seen a single time; about 3.5% belongs to the top ten. The sample here was CD4+ T cells sorted from PBMCs, taken 45 days after the yellow fever booster vaccination. These receptors were taken from a man aged 18 to 29 who received the YFV17D yellow fever vaccine.

The chain uses TRBV4-2 and TRBJ2-3; D might be TRBD2 (6 bases). V gave up 3 bases and J gave up 0 bases, with 13 bases separating them. This CDR3 comprises 16 residues. CDR1 is LGHNA, CDR2 YNFKEQ, per germline. The CDR3, as DNA: TGTGCCAGCAGCCACGCCCTAGCGCCGAGCACAGATACGCAGTATTTT. Protein product: CASSHALAPSTDTQYF.

This clonotype was counted between two and nine times. The chain recombines TRBV6-1 with TRBJ1-1; 8 positions match TRBD1. Looked up from germline, CDR1 is MNHNS and CDR2 is SASEGT. Losses at the gene ends were 0 bases for V and 8 bases for J; bases not matched to a gene: 2. This CDR3 region has 13 residues. CDR3: CASSEADREEAFF. In DNA, the CDR3 is TGTGCCAGCAGTGAAGCGGACAGGGAGGAAGCTTTCTTT.

This clonotype was counted between two and nine times. The chain employs TRBV5-1 and TRBJ2-2; 7 nucleotides line up with TRBD1. Germline V gene lookup returns CDR1 SGHRS and CDR2 YFSETQ. The CDR3 is made up of 14 amino acids. Trimming removed 5 bases from V and 5 bases from J; junction bases left unmatched: 6. The CDR3 region has the DNA TGCGCCAGCAGTTCGGGACAGACGACCGGGGAGCTGTTTTTT. Protein product: CASSSGQTTGELFF. The whole variable domain, remainder taken from reference TRBV5-1 and TRBJ2-2, is KAGVTQTPRYLIKTRGQQVTLSCSPISGHRSVSWYQQTPGQGLQFLFEYFSETQRNKGNFPGRFSGRQFSNSRSEMNVSTLELGDSALYLCASSSGQTTGELFFGEGSRLTVL.

The chain joins TRBV5-4 to TRBJ2-5; D unresolved. The CDR3 extends over 14 amino acids. With 4 bases removed from V and 2 bases from J, the gap between germline ends came to 12 bases. The germline V gene has CDR1 SGHNT and CDR2 YYREEE (reference sequence). The CDR3, as DNA: TGTGCCAGCAGCCCCCTAGGAAAGCAAGAGACCCAGTACTTC. This sequence encodes CASSPLGKQETQYF. The entire variable domain, with the rest obtained from reference TRBV5-4 and TRBJ2-5, is as follows: ETGVTQSPTHLIKTRGQQVTLRCSSQSGHNTVSWYQQALGQGPQFIFQYYREEENGRGNFPPRFSGLQFPNYSSELNVNALELDDSALYLCASSPLGKQETQYFGPGTRLLVL.

This clonotype was detected ten times or more. The V gene is TRBV7-2, the J gene TRBJ2-2; no reliable D call. V gave up 1 base and J gave up 6 bases, with 6 bases separating them. The CDR3 loop spans 13 amino acids. Germline-derived CDR1 and CDR2 are SGHTA and FQGNSA. CDR3 region: CASSLVGAGELFF. The CDR3 DNA follows: TGTGCCAGCAGCTTAGTTGGGGCCGGGGAGCTGTTTTTT.

A few counts support this clonotype. This CDR3 reads CGLSTDTQYF. CDR3 nucleotide sequence: TGTGGCCTGAGCACAGATACGCAGTATTTT. J is TRBJ2-3 and V is TRBV6-1, with D unresolved. There are 10 residues in the CDR3. CDR1 MNHNS and CDR2 SASEGT come from the germline V gene.

This clonotype has at least ten counts. This chain links TRBV7-2 with TRBJ2-1; 7 bases fit TRBD2. With V trimmed by 5 bases and J by 3 bases, 1 base remained unmatched. The CDR3 runs to 13 residues. CDR1 is SGHTA, CDR2 FQGNSA, per germline. The CDR3 DNA reads as TGTGCCAGCAGCCGGACTAGCTACAATGAGCAGTTCTTC. It encodes CASSRTSYNEQFF.

The rearrangement uses TRBV28 and TRBJ2-5; no definite D call. Germline CDR1 MDHEN, CDR2 SYDVKM. This CDR3 has 12 amino acids. V was shortened by 11 bases and J by 4 bases, with 14 bases between the two germline ends. The CDR3 region has the DNA TGTGCCGGCCAACACCAAGGAGAGACCCAGTACTTC. Its protein is CAGQHQGETQYF.

The table lists this clonotype with many counts. The genes are TRBV6-5 and TRBJ2-3, with D possibly TRBD2 on 5 matching bases. The CDR3 is made up of 12 amino acids. V lost 5 bases to trimming and J lost 6 bases, with 9 bases between them. Per the germline V gene, CDR1 is MNHEY and CDR2 is SVGAGI. The CDR3 spells CASSTLDDTQYF. The CDR3 DNA follows: TGTGCCAGCAGTACACTAGATGATACGCAGTATTTT.

This clonotype was recorded a few times. J is TRBJ1-5 and V is TRBV7-2; D is unresolved. Trimming shortened V by 0 bases and J by 2 bases, and 8 bases separated the two germline ends. CDR1 and CDR2 from the germline V gene are SGHTA and FQGNSA. CDR3 size: 15 residues. The CDR3 protein is CASSLAREGNQPQHF. The DNA of the CDR3 is TGTGCCAGCAGCTTAGCACGGGAGGGCAATCAGCCCCAGCATTTT.

This sequence joins TRBV28 and TRBJ1-5; D gene ambiguous. The V and J ends lost 6 bases and 3 bases respectively, with 12 bases between them. Germline CDR1 is MDHEN and CDR2 is SYDVKM. This CDR3 spans 14 amino acids. CDR3 sequence: CASRYGGDNQPQHF. CDR3 in DNA: TGTGCCAGCAGGTACGGAGGCGACAATCAGCCCCAGCATTTT.

This clonotype was seen many times. The gene calls are TRBV20-1 and TRBJ2-3; 12 positions agree with TRBD1. Germline trimming cut 5 bases from V and 5 bases from J; bases unmatched to any gene: 14. This CDR3 region has 17 residues. Germline-derived CDR1 and CDR2 are DFQATT and SNEGSKA (reference sequence). CDR3: CSAAGLGTGGRRDTQYF. The DNA of the CDR3 is TGCAGTGCTGCAGGTCTCGGGACAGGGGGCCGGAGAGATACGCAGTATTTT.

This chain joins TRBV18 and TRBJ1-4; D is perhaps TRBD1 (5 bases). The CDR3 is 17 residues long. Trimming removed 0 bases at V and 0 bases at J, with 11 bases between. Germline CDR1 is KGHSH and CDR2 is LQKENI. The CDR3 protein is CASSPPNQGATNEKLFF. CDR3 DNA sequence: TGTGCCAGCTCACCACCGAATCAGGGAGCAACTAATGAAAAACTGTTTTTT.

This clonotype was detected many times. V and J are TRBV4-3 and TRBJ2-2; 8 bases are a match to TRBD1. Germline V CDR1 and CDR2: LGHNA, YSLEER. The CDR3 extends over 16 amino acids. After removal of 0 bases from V and 5 bases from J, the junction contained 5 bases not matched to a gene. The CDR3 is CASSQEAGGRTGELFF. As DNA, the CDR3 is TGCGCCAGCAGCCAAGAAGCAGGGGGCAGAACCGGGGAGCTGTTTTTT.

This clonotype was detected only a few times. The chain links TRBV6-6 to TRBJ2-3; D is uncertain. This CDR3 contains 15 residues. Trimming took off 6 bases at V and 1 base at J, with 14 bases between the two ends. Germline V gene lookup returns CDR1 MNHNY and CDR2 SVGAGI (reference sequence). The DNA for the CDR3 is TGTGCCAGCAGCCGCAATTTGCGTCGCACAGATACGCAGTATTTT. Translated: CASSRNLRRTDTQYF.

The chain couples TRBV20-1 to TRBJ2-5, with D perhaps matching TRBD2 (5 bases). The CDR3 loop spans 13 amino acids. Looked up from germline, CDR1 is DFQATT and CDR2 is SNEGSKA (reference sequence). V lost 1 base, J lost 3 bases, and 9 bases lay in between. Here the CDR3 DNA reads TGCAGTGCTAGAGGGACGGAGGAAGAGACCCAGTACTTC. Encoded protein: CSARGTEEETQYF.

This clonotype has more than one count but fewer than ten. This rearrangement joins TRBV28 to TRBJ1-6; no clear D. This CDR3 is 13 amino acids long. Trimming removed 8 bases from V and 11 bases from J, with 16 bases in between. CDR1 MDHEN and CDR2 SYDVKM come from the germline V gene. The CDR3 reads CASRGGFTTPLHF. The DNA for the CDR3 is TGTGCCAGCCGTGGAGGGTTTACGACACCCCTCCACTTT.

The gene calls are TRBV6-5 and TRBJ2-3; TRBD2 matches 7 bases. The CDR3 is 16 residues long. J gave up 2 bases and V 0 bases, and 5 bases lay outside the gene matches. Germline V gene sequence: CDR1 MNHEY, CDR2 SVGAGI. Here the CDR3 reads CASSYSQLAVTDTQYF. CDR3 coding DNA: TGTGCCAGCAGTTACTCCCAGCTAGCGGTCACAGATACGCAGTATTTT.